A selection of T cell receptor beta chains follows, all from one sample in a study of type 1 and type 2 diabetes patients. TCRdb fed the multiplex PCR reads into MiXCR, producing one record per CDR3 protein. Of about 290,000 distinct CDR3 sequences listed, 45% to 60% were seen once; the top ten hold roughly 15%. The specimen was peripheral blood mononuclear cells (PBMCs). The receptors shown here come from a man younger than 30 with type 2 diabetes. The CDR3 runs from the conserved cysteine through the conserved F or W. A D gene is named only where the DNA matches it firmly. The size entry is marked missing in some rows and otherwise reads once, few, many or a size class.

d_call | j_call | clone_size | v_call | cdr3_aa | cdr3_nt
. | TRBJ2-5 | . | TRBV29-1 | CSVVNSPRETQYF | TGCAGCGTTGTAAACTCCCCTCGGGAGACCCAGTACTTC
TRBD1 | TRBJ1-5 | . | TRBV7-8 | CASSLGTGGMPQHF | TGTGCCAGCAGCTTAGGAACAGGGGGGATGCCCCAGCATTTT
. | TRBJ2-1 | . | TRBV11-2 | CASSLDPGFNEQFF | TGTGCCAGCAGCTTAGACCCAGGCTTCAATGAGCAGTTCTTC
TRBD2 | TRBJ2-1 | . | TRBV19 | CASSLTSGLNNEQFF | TGTGCCAGCAGTTTGACTAGCGGGCTAAACAATGAGCAGTTCTTC
. | TRBJ1-1 | few | TRBV14 | CASSPTIRAEAFF | TGTGCCAGCAGCCCCACAATAAGAGCTGAAGCTTTCTTT
. | TRBJ1-1 | . | TRBV7-3 | CASSAAGMNTEAFF | TGTGCCAGCAGCGCGGCAGGGATGAACACTGAAGCTTTCTTT
TRBD2 | TRBJ2-7 | . | TRBV7-2 | CASSSYSGTNYEQYF | TGTGCCAGCAGCTCATATAGCGGGACCAATTACGAGCAGTACTTC
. | TRBJ2-3 | once | TRBV2 | CASSEGQTPDTQYF | TGTGCCAGCAGTGAGGGTCAGACACCAGATACGCAGTATTTT
. | TRBJ1-2 | . | TRBV29-1 | CSVVSVYGYTF | TGCAGCGTTGTCTCGGTATATGGCTACACCTTC
. | TRBJ1-1 | . | TRBV5-6 | CASSPRGPGSTEAFF | TGTGCCAGCAGCCCGCGGGGGCCGGGGTCTACTGAAGCTTTCTTT
TRBD2 | TRBJ2-5 | . | TRBV7-2 | CASSVGLAGEETQYF | TGTGCCAGCAGCGTAGGACTAGCGGGAGAAGAGACCCAGTACTTC
. | TRBJ1-1 | few | TRBV6-1 | CASSEVWGGDPEAFF | TGTGCCAGCAGTGAAGTATGGGGAGGGGACCCTGAAGCTTTCTTT
. | TRBJ2-1 | once | TRBV14 | CASSQGEGQSRFSYNEQFF | TGTGCCAGCAGCCAAGGCGAGGGGCAGAGCAGGTTTTCCTACAATGAGCAGTTCTTC
. | TRBJ2-1 | many | TRBV2 | CASGRPTSNEQFF | TGTGCCAGCGGCCGTCCTACGAGCAATGAGCAGTTCTTC